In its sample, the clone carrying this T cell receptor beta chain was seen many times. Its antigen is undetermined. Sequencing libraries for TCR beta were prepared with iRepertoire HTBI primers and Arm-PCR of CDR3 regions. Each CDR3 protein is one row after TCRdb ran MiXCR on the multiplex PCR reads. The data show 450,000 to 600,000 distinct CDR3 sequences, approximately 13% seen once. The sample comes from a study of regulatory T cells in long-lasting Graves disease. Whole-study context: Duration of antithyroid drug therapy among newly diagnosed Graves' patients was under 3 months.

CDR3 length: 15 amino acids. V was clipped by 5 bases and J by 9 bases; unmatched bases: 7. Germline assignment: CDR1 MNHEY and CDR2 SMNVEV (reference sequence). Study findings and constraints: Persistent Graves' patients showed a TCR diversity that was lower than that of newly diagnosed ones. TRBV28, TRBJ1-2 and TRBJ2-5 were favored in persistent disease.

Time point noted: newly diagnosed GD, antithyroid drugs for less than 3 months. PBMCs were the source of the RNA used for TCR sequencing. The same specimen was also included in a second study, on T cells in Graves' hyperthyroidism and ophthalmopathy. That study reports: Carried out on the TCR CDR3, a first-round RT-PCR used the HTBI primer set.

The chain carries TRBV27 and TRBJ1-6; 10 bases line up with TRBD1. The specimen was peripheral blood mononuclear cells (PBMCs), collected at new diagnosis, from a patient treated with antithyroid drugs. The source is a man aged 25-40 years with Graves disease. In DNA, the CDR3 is TGTGCCAGCAGTCTCCGGGACAGGGGAAGTTCACCCCTCCACTTT. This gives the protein CASSLRDRGSSPLHF.